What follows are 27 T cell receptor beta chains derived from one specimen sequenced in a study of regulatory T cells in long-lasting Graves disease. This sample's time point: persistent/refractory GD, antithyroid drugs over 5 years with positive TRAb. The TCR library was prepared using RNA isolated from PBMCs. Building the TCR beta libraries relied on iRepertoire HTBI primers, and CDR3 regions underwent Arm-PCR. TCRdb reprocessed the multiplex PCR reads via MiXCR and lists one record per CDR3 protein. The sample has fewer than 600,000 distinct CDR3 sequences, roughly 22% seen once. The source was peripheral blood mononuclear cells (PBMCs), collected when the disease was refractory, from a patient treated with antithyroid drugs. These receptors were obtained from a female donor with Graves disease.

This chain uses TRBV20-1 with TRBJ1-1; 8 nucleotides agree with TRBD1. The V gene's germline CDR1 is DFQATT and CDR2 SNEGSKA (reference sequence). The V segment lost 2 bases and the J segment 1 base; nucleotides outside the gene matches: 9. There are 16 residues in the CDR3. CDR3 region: CSARLQGVNPNTEAFF. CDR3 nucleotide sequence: TGCAGTGCTAGACTACAGGGGGTGAATCCGAACACTGAAGCTTTCTTT.

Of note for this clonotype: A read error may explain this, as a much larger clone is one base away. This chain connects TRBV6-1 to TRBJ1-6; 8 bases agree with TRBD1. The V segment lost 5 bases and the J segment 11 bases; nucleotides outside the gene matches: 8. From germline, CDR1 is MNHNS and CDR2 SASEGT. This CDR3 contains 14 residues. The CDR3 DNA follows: TGTGCCAGCAGTCATGGGCAGGGGGCTGCACCCCTCCACTTT. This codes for CASSHGQGAAPLHF.

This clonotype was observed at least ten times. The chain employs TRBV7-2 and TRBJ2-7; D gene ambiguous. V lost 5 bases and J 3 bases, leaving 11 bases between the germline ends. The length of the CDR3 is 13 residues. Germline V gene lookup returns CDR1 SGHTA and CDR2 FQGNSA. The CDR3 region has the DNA TGTGCCAGCAGCCCCACGGGCCTCTACGAGCAGTACTTC. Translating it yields CASSPTGLYEQYF.

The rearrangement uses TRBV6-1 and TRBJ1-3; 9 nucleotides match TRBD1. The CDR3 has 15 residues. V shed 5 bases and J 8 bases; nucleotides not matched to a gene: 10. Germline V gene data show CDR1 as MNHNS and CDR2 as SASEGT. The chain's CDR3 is CASSTRDRVGHTIYF. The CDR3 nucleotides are TGTGCCAGCAGTACCCGGGACAGGGTCGGTCACACCATATATTTT.

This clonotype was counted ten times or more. The CDR3 region is CASSSPGGGGAEAFF. CDR3 coding DNA: TGTGCCAGCAGTTCCCCCGGGGGGGGAGGGGCTGAAGCTTTCTTT. This chain connects TRBV28 to TRBJ1-1; the D gene is possibly TRBD1 (5 bases). The length of the CDR3 is 15 residues. Germline lookup yields CDR1 MDHEN and CDR2 SYDVKM. V lost 4 bases and J lost 6, with 18 bases in between.

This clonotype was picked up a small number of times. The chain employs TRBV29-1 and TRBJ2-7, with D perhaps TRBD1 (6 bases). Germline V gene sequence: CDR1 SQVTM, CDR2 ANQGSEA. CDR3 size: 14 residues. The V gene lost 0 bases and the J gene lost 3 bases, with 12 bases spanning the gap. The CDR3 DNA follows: TGCAGCGTTGAAGATCCGGACAGTAACTACGAGCAGTACTTC. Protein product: CSVEDPDSNYEQYF.

The CDR3 loop reads CASSATTGVTYGYTF. CDR3 nucleotides: TGTGCCAGTAGTGCTACGACAGGGGTGACCTATGGCTACACCTTC. V gene TRBV19 combines with J gene TRBJ1-2, with 8 bases identical to TRBD1. The CDR3 sequence is 15 residues long. Germline trimming cut 5 bases from V and 4 bases from J; bases unmatched to any gene: 9. CDR1 is LNHDA, CDR2 SQIVND, per germline (reference sequence).

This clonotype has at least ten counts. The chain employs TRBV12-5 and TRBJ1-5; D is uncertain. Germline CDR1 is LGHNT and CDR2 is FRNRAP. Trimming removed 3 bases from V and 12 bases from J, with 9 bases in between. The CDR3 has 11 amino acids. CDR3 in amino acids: CASGFDSGQHF. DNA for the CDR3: TGTGCTAGTGGTTTCGACTCGGGCCAGCATTTT. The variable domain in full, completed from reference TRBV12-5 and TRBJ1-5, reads DARVTQTPRHKVTEMGQEVTMRCQPILGHNTVFWYRQTMMQGLELLAYFRNRAPLDDSGMPKDRFSAEMPDATLATLKIQPSEPRDSAVYFCASGFDSGQHFGDGTRLSIL.

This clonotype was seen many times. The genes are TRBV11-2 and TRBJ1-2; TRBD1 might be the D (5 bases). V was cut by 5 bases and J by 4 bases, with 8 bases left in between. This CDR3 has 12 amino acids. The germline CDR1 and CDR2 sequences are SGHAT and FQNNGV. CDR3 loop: CASSQGPYGYTF. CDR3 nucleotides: TGTGCCAGCAGCCAGGGACCCTATGGCTACACCTTC.

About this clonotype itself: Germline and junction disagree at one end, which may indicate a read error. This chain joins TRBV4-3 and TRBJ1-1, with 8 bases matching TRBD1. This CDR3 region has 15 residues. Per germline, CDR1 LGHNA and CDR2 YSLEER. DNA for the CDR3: TGCGCCAGCAGTCAAGAAGGGACAGGCGGCACTGAAGCTTTCTTT. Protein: CASSQEGTGGTEAFF.

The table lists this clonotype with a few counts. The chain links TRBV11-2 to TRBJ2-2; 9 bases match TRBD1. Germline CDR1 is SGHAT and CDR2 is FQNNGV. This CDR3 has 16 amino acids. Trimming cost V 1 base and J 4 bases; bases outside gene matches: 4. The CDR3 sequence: CASSLGTGGGTGELFF. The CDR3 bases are TGTGCCAGCAGCTTAGGTACAGGGGGCGGCACCGGGGAGCTGTTTTTT. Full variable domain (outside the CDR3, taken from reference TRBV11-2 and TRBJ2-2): EAGVAQSPRYKIIEKRQSVAFWCNPISGHATLYWYQQILGQGPKLLIQFQNNGVVDDSQLPKDRFSAERLKGVDSTLKIQPAKLEDSAVYLCASSLGTGGGTGELFFGEGSRLTVL.

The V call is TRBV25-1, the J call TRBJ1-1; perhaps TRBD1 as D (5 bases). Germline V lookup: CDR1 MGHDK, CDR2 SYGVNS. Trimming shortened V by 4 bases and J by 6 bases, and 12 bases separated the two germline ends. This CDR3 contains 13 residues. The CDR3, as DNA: TGTGCCAGCAGTGGGGCAGGGCTTTCTGAAGCTTTCTTT. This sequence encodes CASSGAGLSEAFF. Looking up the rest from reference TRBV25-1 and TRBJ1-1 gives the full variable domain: EADIYQTPRYLVIGTGKKITLECSQTMGHDKMYWYQQDPGMELHLIHYSYGVNSTEKGDLSSESTVSRIRTEHFPLTLESARPSHTSQYLCASSGAGLSEAFFGQGTRLTVV.

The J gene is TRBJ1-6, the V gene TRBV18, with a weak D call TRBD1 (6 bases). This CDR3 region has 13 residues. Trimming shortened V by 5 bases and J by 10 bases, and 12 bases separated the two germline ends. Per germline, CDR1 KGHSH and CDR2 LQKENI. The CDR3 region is CASSATGDSPLHF. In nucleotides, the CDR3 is TGTGCCAGCTCAGCGACAGGCGACTCACCCCTCCACTTT.

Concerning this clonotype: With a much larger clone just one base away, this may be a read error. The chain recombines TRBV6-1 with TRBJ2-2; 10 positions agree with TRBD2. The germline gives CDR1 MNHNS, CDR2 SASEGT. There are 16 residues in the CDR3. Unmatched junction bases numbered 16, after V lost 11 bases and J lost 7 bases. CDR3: CACSPSGGGLGGELFF. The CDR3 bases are TGTGCCTGCTCGCCTAGCGGGGGAGGGCTCGGCGGGGAGCTGTTTTTT.

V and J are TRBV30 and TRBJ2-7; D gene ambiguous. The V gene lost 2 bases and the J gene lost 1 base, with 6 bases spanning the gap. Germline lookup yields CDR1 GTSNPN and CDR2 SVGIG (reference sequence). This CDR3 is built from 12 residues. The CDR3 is CAWSSLSYEQYF. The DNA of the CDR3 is TGTGCCTGGAGTTCGCTATCCTACGAGCAGTACTTC.

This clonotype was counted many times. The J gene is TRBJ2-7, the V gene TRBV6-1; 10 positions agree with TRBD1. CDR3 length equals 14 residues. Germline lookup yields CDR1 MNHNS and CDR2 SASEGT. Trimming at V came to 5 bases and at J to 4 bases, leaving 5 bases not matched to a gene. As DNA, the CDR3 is TGTGCCAGCAGTCCCCGGGACAGGGGTTACGAGCAGTACTTC. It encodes CASSPRDRGYEQYF.

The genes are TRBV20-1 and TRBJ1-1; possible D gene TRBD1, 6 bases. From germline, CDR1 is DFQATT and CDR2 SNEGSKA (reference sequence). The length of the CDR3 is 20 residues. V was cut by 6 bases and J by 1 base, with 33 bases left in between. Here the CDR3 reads CSAKRPLSPDPGAGNTEAFF. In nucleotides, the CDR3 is TGCAGTGCAAAACGTCCCTTGAGTCCGGACCCAGGGGCCGGGAACACTGAAGCTTTCTTT.

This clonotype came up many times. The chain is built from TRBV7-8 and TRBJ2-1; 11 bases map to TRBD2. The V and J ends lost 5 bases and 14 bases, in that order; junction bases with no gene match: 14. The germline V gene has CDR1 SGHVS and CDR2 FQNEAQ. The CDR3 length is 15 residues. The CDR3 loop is CASSPGGLAAIGKFF. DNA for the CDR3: TGTGCCAGCAGCCCAGGGGGACTAGCGGCGATTGGGAAGTTCTTC.

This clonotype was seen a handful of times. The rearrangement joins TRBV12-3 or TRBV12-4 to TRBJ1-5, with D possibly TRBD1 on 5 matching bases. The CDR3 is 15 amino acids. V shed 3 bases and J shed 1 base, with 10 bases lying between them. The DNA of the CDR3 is TGTGCCAGCAGTTTTTGGCAGGGAAGCAATCAGCCCCAGCATTTT. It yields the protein CASSFWQGSNQPQHF.

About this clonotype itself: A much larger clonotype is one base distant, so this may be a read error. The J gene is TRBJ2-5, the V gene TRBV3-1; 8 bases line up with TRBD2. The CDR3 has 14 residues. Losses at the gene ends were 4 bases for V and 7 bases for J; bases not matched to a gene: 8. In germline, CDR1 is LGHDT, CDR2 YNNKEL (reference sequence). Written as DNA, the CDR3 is TGTGCCAGCAGCCCCAGGACTAGCCGTGTGACCCAGTACTTC. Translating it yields CASSPRTSRVTQYF.

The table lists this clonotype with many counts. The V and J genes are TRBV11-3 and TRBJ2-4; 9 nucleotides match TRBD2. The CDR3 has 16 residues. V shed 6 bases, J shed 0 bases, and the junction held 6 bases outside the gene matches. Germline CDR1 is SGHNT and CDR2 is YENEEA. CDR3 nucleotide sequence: TGTGCCAGCAGGAAAACTAGCGGGCGAGCCAAAAACATTCAGTACTTC. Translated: CASRKTSGRAKNIQYF.

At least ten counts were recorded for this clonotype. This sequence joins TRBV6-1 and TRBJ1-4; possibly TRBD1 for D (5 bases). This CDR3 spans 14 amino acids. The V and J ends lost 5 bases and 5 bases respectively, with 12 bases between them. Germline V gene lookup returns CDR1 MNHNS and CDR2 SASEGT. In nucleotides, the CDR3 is TGTGCCAGCAGTCCAACAGGAGAGAATGAAAAACTGTTTTTT. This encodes CASSPTGENEKLFF.

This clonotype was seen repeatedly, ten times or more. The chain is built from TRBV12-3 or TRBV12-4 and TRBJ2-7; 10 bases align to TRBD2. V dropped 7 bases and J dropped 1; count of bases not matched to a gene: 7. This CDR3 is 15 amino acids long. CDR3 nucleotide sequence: TGTGCCAGCACCGTGAGCGGGAGGGGGTCCTACGAGCAGTACTTC. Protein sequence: CASTVSGRGSYEQYF.

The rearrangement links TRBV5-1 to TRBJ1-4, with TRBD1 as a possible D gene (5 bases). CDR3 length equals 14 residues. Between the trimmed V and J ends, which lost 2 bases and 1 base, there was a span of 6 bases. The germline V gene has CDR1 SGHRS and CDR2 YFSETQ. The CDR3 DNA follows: TGCGCCAGCAGCTTTCAGGGAACTAATGAAAAACTGTTTTTT. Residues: CASSFQGTNEKLFF. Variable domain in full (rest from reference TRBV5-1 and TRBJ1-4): KAGVTQTPRYLIKTRGQQVTLSCSPISGHRSVSWYQQTPGQGLQFLFEYFSETQRNKGNFPGRFSGRQFSNSRSEMNVSTLELGDSALYLCASSFQGTNEKLFFGSGTQLSVL.

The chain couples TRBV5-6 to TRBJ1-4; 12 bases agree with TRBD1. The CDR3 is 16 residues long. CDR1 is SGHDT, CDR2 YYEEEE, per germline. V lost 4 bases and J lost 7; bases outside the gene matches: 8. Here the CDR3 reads CASSLIPGQGAEKLFF. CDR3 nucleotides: TGTGCCAGCAGCCTGATCCCGGGACAGGGGGCTGAAAAACTGTTTTTT.

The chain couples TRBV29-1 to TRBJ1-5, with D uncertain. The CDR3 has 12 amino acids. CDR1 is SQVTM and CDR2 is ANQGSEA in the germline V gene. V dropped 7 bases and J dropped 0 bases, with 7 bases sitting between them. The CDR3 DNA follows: TGCAGCGCCAAATATAGCAATCAGCCCCAGCATTTT. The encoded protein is CSAKYSNQPQHF.

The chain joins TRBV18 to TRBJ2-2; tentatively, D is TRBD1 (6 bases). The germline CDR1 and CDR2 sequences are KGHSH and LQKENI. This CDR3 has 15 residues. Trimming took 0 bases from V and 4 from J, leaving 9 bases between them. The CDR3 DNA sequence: TGTGCCAGCTCACCACCTTCGGACAGCACCGGGGAGCTGTTTTTT. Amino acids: CASSPPSDSTGELFF.